This T cell receptor beta chain was found in a study of blood T cell dynamics during melanoma immunotherapy. On the study more broadly: First-line therapy was either pembrolizumab or nivolumab with ipilimumab for metastatic melanoma. Study-level points and caveats: The study could not tell melanoma-specific clones from general immune activation.

Only in-frame clones appear in the TCRdb table, and some are missing; sequencing was by immunoSEQ multiplex PCR. There are under 20,000 clones in the sample; nearly 90% occur only once, and about 8% lies in the top ten. This clone has more than one count but fewer than ten. The antigen is not known. The time point denotes: week 3, after first cycle of checkpoint inhibitor. There are 16 residues in the CDR3. The germline gives CDR1 SGHNT, CDR2 YYREEE (reference sequence). V lost 5 bases, J lost 6 bases, and 24 bases lay in between. The rearrangement links TRBV5-4 to TRBJ2-7; tentative D call: TRBD2 (5 bases). Specimen: blood, collected from a patient treated with checkpoint blockade. The TCR comes from a human donor with melanoma. The DNA of the CDR3 is TGTGCCAGCAGTTGGGGTGGGAGTAGTGAATTTAGCGAGCAGTACTTC. This gives the protein CASSWGGSSEFSEQYF.